Included here is one T cell receptor beta chain sequence, with context. The data are from a study of shared clonotypes between healthy human individuals. Study context: There were three CD4 naive, three CD4 memory, two CD8 naive and one CD8 memory plates per donor.

CDR3 length equals 15 residues. The germline V gene has CDR1 SQVTM and CDR2 ANQGSEA. Germline trimming cut 4 bases from V and 3 bases from J; bases unmatched to any gene: 9. Profiling relied on immunoSEQ multiplex PCR, and the TCRdb table lists in-frame clones only, not all of them. This table holds approximately 2,300,000 clones, just under 95% found once. Donors had no recently reported acute infections or vaccinations and were HIV-negative. J is TRBJ2-7 and V is TRBV29-1; 10 bases are shared with TRBD1. The material sequenced was naive CD4+ T cells from PBMCs. Subset defined: CD45RA+ positively selected. The source of this sequence is a man aged 18-30 years in good health. Some clones in this sample may be carry-over from other donors' samples. The chain's CDR3 is CSVAPFRDRGYEQYF. In DNA, the CDR3 is TGCAGCGTTGCCCCCTTCCGGGACAGGGGCTACGAGCAGTACTTC.